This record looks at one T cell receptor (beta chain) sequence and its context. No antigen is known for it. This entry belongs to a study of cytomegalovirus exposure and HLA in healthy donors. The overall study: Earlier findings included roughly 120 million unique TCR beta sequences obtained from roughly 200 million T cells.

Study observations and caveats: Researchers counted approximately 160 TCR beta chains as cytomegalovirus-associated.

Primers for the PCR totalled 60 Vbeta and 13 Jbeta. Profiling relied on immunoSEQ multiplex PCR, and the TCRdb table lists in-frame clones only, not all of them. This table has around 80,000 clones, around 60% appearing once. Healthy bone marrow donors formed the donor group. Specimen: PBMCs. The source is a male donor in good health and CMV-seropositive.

CDR3 sequence reads: CASSIAPGNTEAFF. In DNA, the CDR3 is TGTGCCAGTAGTATAGCCCCCGGGAACACTGAAGCTTTCTTT. V and J are TRBV19 and TRBJ1-1; D is ambiguous. The germline V and J ends were trimmed by 1 base and 1 base, with 7 bases remaining between them. The CDR3 is 14 residues long. Per germline, CDR1 LNHDA and CDR2 SQIVND (reference sequence).